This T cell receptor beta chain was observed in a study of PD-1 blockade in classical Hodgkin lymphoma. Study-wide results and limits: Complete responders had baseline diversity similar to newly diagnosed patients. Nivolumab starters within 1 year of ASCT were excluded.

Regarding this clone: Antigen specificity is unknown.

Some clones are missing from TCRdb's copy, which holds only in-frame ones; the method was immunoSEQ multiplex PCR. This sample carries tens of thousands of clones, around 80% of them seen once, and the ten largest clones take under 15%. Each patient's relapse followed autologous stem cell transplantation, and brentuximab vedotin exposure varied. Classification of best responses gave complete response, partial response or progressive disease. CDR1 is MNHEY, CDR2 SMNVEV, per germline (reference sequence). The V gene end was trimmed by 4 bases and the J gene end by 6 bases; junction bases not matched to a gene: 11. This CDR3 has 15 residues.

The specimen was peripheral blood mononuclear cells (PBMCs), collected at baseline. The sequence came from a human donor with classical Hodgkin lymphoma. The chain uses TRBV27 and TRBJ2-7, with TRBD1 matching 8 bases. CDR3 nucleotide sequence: TGTGCCAGCAGTTCTATGGACAGGGACTTCGGCGAGCAGTACTTC. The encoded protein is CASSSMDRDFGEQYF.